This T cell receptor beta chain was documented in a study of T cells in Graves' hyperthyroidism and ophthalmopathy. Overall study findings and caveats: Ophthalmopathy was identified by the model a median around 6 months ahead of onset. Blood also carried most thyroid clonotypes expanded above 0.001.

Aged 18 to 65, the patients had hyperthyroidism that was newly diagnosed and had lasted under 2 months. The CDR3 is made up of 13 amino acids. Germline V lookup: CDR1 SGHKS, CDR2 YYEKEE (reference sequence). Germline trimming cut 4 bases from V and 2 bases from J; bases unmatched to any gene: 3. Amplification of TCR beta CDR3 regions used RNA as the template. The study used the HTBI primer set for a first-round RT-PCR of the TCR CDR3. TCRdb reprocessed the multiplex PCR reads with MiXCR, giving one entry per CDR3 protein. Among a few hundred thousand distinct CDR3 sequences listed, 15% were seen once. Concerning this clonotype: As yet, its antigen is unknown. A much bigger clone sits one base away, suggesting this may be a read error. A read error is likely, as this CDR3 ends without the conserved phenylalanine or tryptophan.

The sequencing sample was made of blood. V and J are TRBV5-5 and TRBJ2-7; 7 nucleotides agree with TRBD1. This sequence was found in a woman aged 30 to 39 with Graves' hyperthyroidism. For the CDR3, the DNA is TGTGCCAGCAGCACCGGGACAGCCTACGAGCAGTACCTC. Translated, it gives CASSTGTAYEQYL.